Presented here are 4 T cell receptor beta chains from one specimen sequenced in a study of molecular identifiers for immune sequencing clone quantification. One entry per CDR3 protein, called by TCRdb with MiXCR from the PCR reads. Of some 680,000 distinct CDR3 sequences in the sample, 25% were seen once. The sequenced material came from naive CD8+ T cells from blood, with Jurkat cell RNA spiked in. Documented subset: FACS-sorted CD8+CD4-CCR7+CD45RA+ naive T cells. The receptors stem from a human donor in good health. Some libraries in this study had Jurkat cell RNA spiked in.

This clonotype has ten or more counts. V and J are TRBV25-1 and TRBJ2-5; a weak D match, TRBD1 (6 bases). Trimming took 3 bases from V and 1 from J, leaving 12 bases between them. The CDR3 length is 15 residues. Germline V gene data show CDR1 as MGHDK and CDR2 as SYGVNS. The chain's CDR3 is CASSDSPDSQETQYF. Written as DNA, the CDR3 is TGTGCCAGCAGTGATTCACCGGACAGCCAAGAGACCCAGTACTTC.

The chain uses TRBV20-1 and TRBJ2-3; possible D gene TRBD2, 5 bases. The germline V and J ends were trimmed by 4 bases and 6 bases, with 29 bases remaining between them. This CDR3 has 18 residues. Germline V lookup: CDR1 DFQATT, CDR2 SNEGSKA (reference sequence). The chain's CDR3 is CSANVSPLAGGNIDTQYF. The CDR3 DNA reads as TGCAGTGCTAACGTCAGCCCCCTTGCGGGTGGAAATATTGATACGCAGTATTTT.

This clonotype was observed at least ten times. Here the CDR3 reads CASSPAHYGANVLTF. For the CDR3, the DNA is TGCGCCAGCAGCCCGGCACATTATGGGGCCAACGTCCTGACTTTC. The V gene is TRBV4-3, the J gene TRBJ2-6, with D hard to call. Trimming took 4 bases from V and 3 from J, leaving 10 bases between them. This CDR3 is built from 15 residues. CDR1 is LGHNA and CDR2 is YSLEER in the germline V gene.

This clonotype has at least ten counts. The V call is TRBV20-1, the J call TRBJ2-5; D remains ambiguous. The germline V gene has CDR1 DFQATT and CDR2 SNEGSKA (reference sequence). CDR3 length: 16 residues. Deletions cut 3 bases from V and 4 bases from J, with 21 bases between. CDR3: CSARADTGLHPETQYF. In nucleotides, the CDR3 is TGCAGTGCTAGGGCAGACACCGGGCTCCACCCAGAGACCCAGTACTTC.